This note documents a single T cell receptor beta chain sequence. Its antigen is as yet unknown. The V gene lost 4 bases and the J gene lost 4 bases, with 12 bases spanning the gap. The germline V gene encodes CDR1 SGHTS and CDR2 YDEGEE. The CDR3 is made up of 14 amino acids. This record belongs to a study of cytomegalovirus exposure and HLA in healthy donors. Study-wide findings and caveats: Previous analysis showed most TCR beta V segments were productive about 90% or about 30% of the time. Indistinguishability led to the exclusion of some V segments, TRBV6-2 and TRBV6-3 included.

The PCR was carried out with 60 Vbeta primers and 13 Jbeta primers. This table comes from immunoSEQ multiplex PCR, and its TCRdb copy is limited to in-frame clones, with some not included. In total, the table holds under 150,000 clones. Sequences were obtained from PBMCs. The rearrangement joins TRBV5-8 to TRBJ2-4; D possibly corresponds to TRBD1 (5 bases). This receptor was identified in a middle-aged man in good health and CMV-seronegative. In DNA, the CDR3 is TGTGCCAGCAGCGACCGCAGGGTGAAAAACATTCAGTACTTC. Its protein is CASSDRRVKNIQYF. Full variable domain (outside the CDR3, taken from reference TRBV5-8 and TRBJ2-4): EAGVTQSPTHLIKTRGQQATLRCSPISGHTSVYWYQQALGLGLQFLLWYDEGEERNRGNFPPRFSGRQFPNYSSELNVNALELEDSALYLCASSDRRVKNIQYFGAGTRLSVL.